This record concerns one T cell receptor (beta chain) sequence. The antigen is unknown. This sample is drawn from a study of T cell responses to AZD1222 COVID-19 vaccine. Study-level background: Recipients boosted at about 4 weeks or about 12 weeks are pooled.

This table comes from immunoSEQ multiplex PCR, and its TCRdb copy is limited to in-frame clones, with some not included. The repertoire holds 100,000 to 150,000 clones, with 88% as singletons. Germline V lookup: CDR1 SQVTM, CDR2 ANQGSEA. V lost 4 bases and J 0 bases, leaving 19 bases between the germline ends. CDR3 length equals 16 residues. Notes on the study in general: Two AZD1222 doses significantly raised spike-specific TCR breadth and depth over controls. Unmutated variant regions are reportedly the target of nearly half of TCRs that are spike-specific.

The clonotype comes from an adult in good health. The starting material was peripheral blood, obtained on day 0 of AZD1222 vaccination. The chain is built from TRBV29-1 and TRBJ2-7, with a possible D match to TRBD2 (5 bases). CDR3 loop: CSVVWVPGTGSYEQYF. CDR3 in DNA: TGCAGCGTTGTGTGGGTTCCGGGAACCGGCTCCTACGAGCAGTACTTC.